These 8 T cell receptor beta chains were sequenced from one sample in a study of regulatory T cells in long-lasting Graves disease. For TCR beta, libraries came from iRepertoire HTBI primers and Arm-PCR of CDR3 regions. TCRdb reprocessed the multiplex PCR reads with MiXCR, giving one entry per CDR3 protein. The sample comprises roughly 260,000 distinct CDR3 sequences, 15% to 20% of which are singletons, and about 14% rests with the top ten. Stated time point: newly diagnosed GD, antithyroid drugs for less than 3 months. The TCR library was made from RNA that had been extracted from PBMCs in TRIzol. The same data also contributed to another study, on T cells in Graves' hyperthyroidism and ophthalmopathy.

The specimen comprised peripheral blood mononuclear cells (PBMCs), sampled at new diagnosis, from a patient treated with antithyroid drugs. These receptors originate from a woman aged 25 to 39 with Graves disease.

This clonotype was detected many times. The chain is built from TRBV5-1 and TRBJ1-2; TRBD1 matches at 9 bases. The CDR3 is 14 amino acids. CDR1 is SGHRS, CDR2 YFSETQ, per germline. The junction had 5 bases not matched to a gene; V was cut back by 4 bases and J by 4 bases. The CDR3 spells CASSLKTGGYGYTF. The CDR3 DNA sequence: TGCGCCAGCAGCCTAAAGACAGGGGGCTATGGCTACACCTTC.

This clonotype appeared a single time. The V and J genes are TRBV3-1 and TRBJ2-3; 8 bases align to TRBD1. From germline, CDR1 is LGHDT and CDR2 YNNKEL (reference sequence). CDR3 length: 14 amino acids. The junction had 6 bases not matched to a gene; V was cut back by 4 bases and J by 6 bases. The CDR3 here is CASSPGQGHDTQYF. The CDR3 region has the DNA TGTGCCAGCAGCCCAGGACAGGGTCATGATACGCAGTATTTT.

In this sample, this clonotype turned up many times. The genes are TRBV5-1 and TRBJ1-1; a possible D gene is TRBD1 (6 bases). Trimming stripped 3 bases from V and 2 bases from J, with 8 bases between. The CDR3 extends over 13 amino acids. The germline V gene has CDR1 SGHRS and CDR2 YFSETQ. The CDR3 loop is CASSSGTNTEAFF. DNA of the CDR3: TGCGCCAGCAGCTCGGGGACAAACACTGAAGCTTTCTTT.

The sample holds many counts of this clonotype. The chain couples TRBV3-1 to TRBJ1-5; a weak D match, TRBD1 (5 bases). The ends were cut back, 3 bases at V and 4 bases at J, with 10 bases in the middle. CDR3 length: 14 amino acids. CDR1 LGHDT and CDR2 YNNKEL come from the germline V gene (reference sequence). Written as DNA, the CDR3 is TGTGCCAGCAGCCAGCAGGGTTGGAATCAGCCCCAGCATTTT. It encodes CASSQQGWNQPQHF.

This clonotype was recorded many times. As DNA, the CDR3 is TGTGCCAGCAGCCGACGGCGGGGGTCGGCGAACTATGGCTACACCTTC. Its translation: CASSRRRGSANYGYTF. The rearrangement links TRBV7-9 to TRBJ1-2; D perhaps matches TRBD1 (5 bases). Germline-derived CDR1 and CDR2 are SEHNR and FQNEAQ (reference sequence). The CDR3 contains 16 residues. The V gene lost 5 bases and the J gene lost 2 bases, with 18 bases spanning the gap.

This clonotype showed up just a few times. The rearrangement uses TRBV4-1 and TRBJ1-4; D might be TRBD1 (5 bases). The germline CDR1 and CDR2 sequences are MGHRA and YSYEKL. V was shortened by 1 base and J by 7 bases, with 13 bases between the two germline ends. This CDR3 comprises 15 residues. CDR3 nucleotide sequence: TGCGCCAGCAGCCAAGGGGGTAGGAGGGGTGAAAAACTGTTTTTT. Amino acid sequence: CASSQGGRRGEKLFF.

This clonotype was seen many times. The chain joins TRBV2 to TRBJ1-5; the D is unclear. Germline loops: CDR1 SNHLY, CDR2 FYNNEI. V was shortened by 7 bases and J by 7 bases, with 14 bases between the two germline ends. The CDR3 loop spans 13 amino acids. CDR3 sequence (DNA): TGTGCCAGCATAGGTCGGGAGAGCCAGCCCCAGCATTTT. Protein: CASIGRESQPQHF. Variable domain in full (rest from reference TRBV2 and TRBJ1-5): EPEVTQTPSHQVTQMGQEVILRCVPISNHLYFYWYRQILGQKVEFLVSFYNNEISEKSEIFDDQFSVERPDGSNFTLKIRSTKLEDSAMYFCASIGRESQPQHFGDGTRLSIL.

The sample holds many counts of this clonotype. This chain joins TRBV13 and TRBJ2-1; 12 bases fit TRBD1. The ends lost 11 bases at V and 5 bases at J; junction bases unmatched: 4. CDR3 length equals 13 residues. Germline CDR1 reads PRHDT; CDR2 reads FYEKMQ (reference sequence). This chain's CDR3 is CAGGQGANNEQFF. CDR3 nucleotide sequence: TGTGCCGGGGGACAGGGGGCGAACAATGAGCAGTTCTTC. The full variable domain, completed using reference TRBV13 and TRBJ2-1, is AAGVIQSPRHLIKEKRETATLKCYPIPRHDTVYWYQQGPGQDPQFLISFYEKMQSDKGSIPDRFSAQQFSDYHSELNMSSLELGDSALYFCAGGQGANNEQFFGPGTRLTVL.